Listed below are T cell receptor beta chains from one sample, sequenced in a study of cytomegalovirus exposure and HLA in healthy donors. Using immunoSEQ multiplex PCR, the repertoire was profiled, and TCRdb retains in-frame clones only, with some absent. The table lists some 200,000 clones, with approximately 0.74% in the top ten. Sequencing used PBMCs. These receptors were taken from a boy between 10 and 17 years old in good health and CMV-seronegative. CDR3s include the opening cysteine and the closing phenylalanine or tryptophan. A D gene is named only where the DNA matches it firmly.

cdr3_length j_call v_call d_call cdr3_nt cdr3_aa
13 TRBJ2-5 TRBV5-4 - TGTGCCAGCAGCTTCTCTTACCAAGAGACCCAGTACTTC CASSFSYQETQYF
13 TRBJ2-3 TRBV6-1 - TGTGCCAGCAGTGCTCGGGTGGCAGATACGCAGTATTTT CASSARVADTQYF
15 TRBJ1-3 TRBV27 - TGTGCCAGCAGTTTAGCAACAGGGATAGGAAACACCATATATTTT CASSLATGIGNTIYF
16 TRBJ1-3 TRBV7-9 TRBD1 TGTGCCAGCAGCTCAAGGACAGGGGGGGTAGTGGACACCATATATTTT CASSSRTGGVVDTIYF
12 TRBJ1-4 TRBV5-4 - TGTGCCAGCAGGAATAGAGATGAAAAACTGTTTTTT CASRNRDEKLFF
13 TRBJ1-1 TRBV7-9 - TGTGCCAGCAGCTTAGCGGTGCGGGATGAAGCTTTCTTT CASSLAVRDEAFF
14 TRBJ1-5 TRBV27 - TGTGCCAGCAGTTTTCAGGGCAGCAATCAGCCCCAGCATTTT CASSFQGSNQPQHF
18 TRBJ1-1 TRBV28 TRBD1 TGTGCCAGCAGTTTCCCCGGACAGGGTTTACAATTGACCACTGAAGCTTTCTTT CASSFPGQGLQLTTEAFF
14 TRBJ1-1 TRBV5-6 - TGTGCCAGCAGCTTGGCCAGCCCCCGGGAGGGAGCTTTCTTT CASSLASPREGAFF
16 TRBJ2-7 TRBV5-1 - TGCGCCAGCAGCCCTGAGGAGACGGGTTACTCCTACGAGCAGTACTTC CASSPEETGYSYEQYF
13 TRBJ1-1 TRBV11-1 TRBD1 TGTGCCAGCAGCTTTCACAGGGGCGTTGAAGCTTTCTTT CASSFHRGVEAFF
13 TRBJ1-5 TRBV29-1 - TGCAGCGTTGCCTGGGGCGGCAATCAGCCCCAGCATTTT CSVAWGGNQPQHF
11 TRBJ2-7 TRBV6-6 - TGTGCCAGCAGCGTCGGGTACGAGCAGTACTTC CASSVGYEQYF
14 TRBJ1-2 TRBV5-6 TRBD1 TGTGCCAGCAGAAAGACAGGGGGAAACTATGGCTACACCTTC CASRKTGGNYGYTF
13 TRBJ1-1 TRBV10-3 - TGTGCCATCAGTGAGTTAGATTATACTGAAGCTTTCTTT CAISELDYTEAFF
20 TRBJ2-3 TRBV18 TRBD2 TGTGCCAGCTCACCAAACACTAGCGGAAACCTCTTCACAGGAGTGGATACGCAGTATTTT CASSPNTSGNLFTGVDTQYF
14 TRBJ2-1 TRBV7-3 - TGTGCCAGCAGCTTAAGCGGGGCGGGAAATGAGCAGTTCTTC CASSLSGAGNEQFF
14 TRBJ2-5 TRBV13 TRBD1 TGTGCCAGCAGCCACGGGACAGGGGAGGAGACCCAGTACTTC CASSHGTGEETQYF
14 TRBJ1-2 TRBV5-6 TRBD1 TGTGCCAGCAGCTTTGACAGGGGATGGTATGGCTACACCTTC CASSFDRGWYGYTF
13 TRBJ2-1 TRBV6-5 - TGTGCCAGCAGTCCCTCTGCGGGGTGGGAGCAGTTCTTC CASSPSAGWEQFF
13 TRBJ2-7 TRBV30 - TGTGCCTGGAGCGAACACGGAGGATACGAGCAGTACTTC CAWSEHGGYEQYF
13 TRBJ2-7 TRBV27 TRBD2 TGTGCCAGCAGTTTGACTAGCGGTTACGAGCAGTACTTC CASSLTSGYEQYF
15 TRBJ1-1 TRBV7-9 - TGTGCCAGCAGCTTAGTGCGGGTGCTAGGCACTGAAGCTTTCTTT CASSLVRVLGTEAFF
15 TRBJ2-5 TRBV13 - TGTGCCAGCAGCCCACAGGACGGTCCACAAGAGACCCAGTACTTC CASSPQDGPQETQYF
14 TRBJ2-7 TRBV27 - TGTGCCAGCAGTTTAGGGCCGGCCTCCCACGAGCAGTACTTC CASSLGPASHEQYF
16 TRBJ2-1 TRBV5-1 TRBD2 TGCGCCAGCAGCTCCTCCGGGACTAGCGGATACAATGAGCAGTTCTTC CASSSSGTSGYNEQFF
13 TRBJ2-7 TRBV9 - TGTGCCAGCAGCGTAGGCACAGCCTACGAGCAGTACTTC CASSVGTAYEQYF
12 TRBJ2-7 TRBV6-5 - TGTGCCAGCAGTCCTACTACTAGCGAGCAGTACTTC CASSPTTSEQYF
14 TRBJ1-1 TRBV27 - TGTGCCAGCAGGGGGGGGCTAGAGGGGCCTGAAGCTTTCTTT CASRGGLEGPEAFF
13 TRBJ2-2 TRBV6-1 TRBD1 TGTGCCACCAGGGGGCAGGGGGCGGGGGAGCTGTTTTTT CATRGQGAGELFF
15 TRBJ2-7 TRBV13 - TGTGCCAGCAGGGGGGGGGCAGGGGGCCCCTACGAGCAGTACTTC CASRGGAGGPYEQYF
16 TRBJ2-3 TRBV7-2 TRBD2 TGTGCCAGCAGCTTAGGGACTAGCGGGGCGAAACACCCGCAGTATTTT CASSLGTSGAKHPQYF
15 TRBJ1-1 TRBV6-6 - TGTGCCAGCAGTTACTCGAGAGGGATTGAGACTGAAGCTTTCTTT CASSYSRGIETEAFF
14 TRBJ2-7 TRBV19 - TGTGCCAGTAGTGCGGGACGGAGTACCTACGAGCAGTACTTC CASSAGRSTYEQYF
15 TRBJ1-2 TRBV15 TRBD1 TGTGCCACCAGCAGAGGTGGACAGGCTAACTATGGCTACACCTTC CATSRGGQANYGYTF
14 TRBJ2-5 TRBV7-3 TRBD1 TGTGCCAGCAGCTCGACAGGGGCGGAAGAGACCCAGTACTTC CASSSTGAEETQYF
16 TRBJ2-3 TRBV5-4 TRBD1 TGTGCCAGCAGCCCCGGACAGGGGAGACACACAGATACGCAGTATTTT CASSPGQGRHTDTQYF
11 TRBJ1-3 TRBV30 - TGTGCCTGGAATAGGGGCAACACCATATATTTT CAWNRGNTIYF
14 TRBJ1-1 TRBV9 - TGTGCCAGCAGCACGAACAGGGTCGGCACTGAAGCTTTCTTT CASSTNRVGTEAFF
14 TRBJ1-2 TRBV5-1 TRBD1 TGCGCCAGCAGCTTGATCACAGGGGGTTATGGCTACACCTTC CASSLITGGYGYTF
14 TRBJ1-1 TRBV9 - TGTGCCAGCAGCGCCGAAGGGGTGGCCACTGAAGCTTTCTTT CASSAEGVATEAFF
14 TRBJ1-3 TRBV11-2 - TGTGCCAGCAGCTTAGTGGGAGGAGGAAACACCATATATTTT CASSLVGGGNTIYF